Listed below are T cell receptor beta chains from one sample, sequenced in a study of T cell clones after liver transplantation. The assay was immunoSEQ multiplex PCR, and TCRdb's table has in-frame clones only and misses some. The data show roughly 80,000 clones, less than 85% seen once. Sample: CD4+ T cells from blood, taken at the 22-month timepoint. The receptors stem from a human patient who received a liver transplant. The graft donor may account for some of the T cells. Both conserved end residues are part of each CDR3. Fields, in order: V gene, clone size, J gene, D gene, CDR3 protein, CDR3 DNA. The D gene is left open where the match is weak. Clone size appears in some rows only: once, few, many, or a class for an expanded clone.

V gene: TRBV11-2
clone size: -
J gene: TRBJ2-5
D gene: -
CDR3 protein: CASSLDSGGGQETQYF
CDR3 DNA: TGTGCCAGCAGCTTAGATTCGGGTGGGGGACAAGAGACCCAGTACTTC

V gene: TRBV4-1
clone size: -
J gene: TRBJ2-7
D gene: -
CDR3 protein: CASSQVAGPGGIYEQYF
CDR3 DNA: TGCGCCAGCAGCCAGGTAGCGGGGCCAGGGGGCATCTACGAGCAGTACTTC

V gene: TRBV4-3
clone size: many
J gene: TRBJ1-6
D gene: -
CDR3 protein: CASSQQPGGSNSPLHF
CDR3 DNA: TGCGCCAGCAGCCAACAACCCGGTGGTTCCAATTCACCCCTCCACTTT

V gene: TRBV7-8
clone size: -
J gene: TRBJ2-3
D gene: -
CDR3 protein: CASSWDTSDTQYF
CDR3 DNA: TGTGCCAGCAGCTGGGATACGTCAGATACGCAGTATTTT

V gene: TRBV5-1
clone size: -
J gene: TRBJ2-5
D gene: -
CDR3 protein: CASSLAQGRQETQYF
CDR3 DNA: TGCGCCAGCAGCTTGGCACAGGGGAGGCAAGAGACCCAGTACTTC

V gene: TRBV4-1
clone size: once
J gene: TRBJ2-5
D gene: -
CDR3 protein: CASSQDGNQETQYF
CDR3 DNA: TGCGCCAGCAGCCAAGATGGGAACCAAGAGACCCAGTACTTC

V gene: TRBV5-6
clone size: -
J gene: TRBJ2-2
D gene: -
CDR3 protein: CASRSTGANTGELFF
CDR3 DNA: TGTGCCAGCAGATCGACAGGCGCGAACACCGGGGAGCTGTTTTTT

V gene: TRBV6-6
clone size: -
J gene: TRBJ2-2
D gene: -
CDR3 protein: CASSYGRELAGELFF
CDR3 DNA: TGTGCCAGCAGTTACGGTAGGGAGTTGGCCGGGGAGCTGTTTTTT

V gene: TRBV5-1
clone size: -
J gene: TRBJ2-2
D gene: TRBD2
CDR3 protein: CASSFGSGATGELFF
CDR3 DNA: TGCGCCAGCAGCTTCGGTAGCGGGGCCACCGGGGAGCTGTTTTTT

V gene: TRBV29-1
clone size: -
J gene: TRBJ1-4
D gene: -
CDR3 protein: CSVGVGTNEKLFF
CDR3 DNA: TGCAGCGTTGGGGTCGGCACTAATGAAAAACTGTTTTTT

V gene: TRBV28
clone size: -
J gene: TRBJ2-7
D gene: -
CDR3 protein: CASSTTNRAYEQYF
CDR3 DNA: TGTGCCAGCAGTACAACGAACAGAGCCTACGAGCAGTACTTC

V gene: TRBV4-1
clone size: once
J gene: TRBJ2-3
D gene: -
CDR3 protein: CASSQDNGRLHRTDTQYF
CDR3 DNA: TGCGCCAGCAGCCAAGATAATGGGCGGCTGCACAGAACAGATACGCAGTATTTT

V gene: TRBV7-3
clone size: -
J gene: TRBJ2-6
D gene: TRBD1
CDR3 protein: CASRAGQGLAGANVLTF
CDR3 DNA: TGTGCCAGCAGGGCGGGACAGGGTTTAGCTGGGGCCAACGTCCTGACTTTC

V gene: TRBV30
clone size: -
J gene: TRBJ1-2
D gene: TRBD1
CDR3 protein: CAWSPGGGIYGYTF
CDR3 DNA: TGTGCCTGGAGTCCAGGGGGGGGTATCTATGGCTACACCTTC

V gene: TRBV4-1
clone size: many
J gene: TRBJ1-2
D gene: -
CDR3 protein: CASSTNRGVYGYTF
CDR3 DNA: TGCGCCAGCAGTACAAATAGGGGGGTCTATGGCTACACCTTC

V gene: TRBV25-1
clone size: -
J gene: TRBJ1-6
D gene: -
CDR3 protein: CASPGTNSPLHF
CDR3 DNA: TGTGCCAGTCCCGGAACGAATTCACCCCTCCACTTT

V gene: TRBV6-6
clone size: once
J gene: TRBJ2-7
D gene: -
CDR3 protein: CASSLPGSEQYF
CDR3 DNA: TGTGCCAGCAGTCTGCCTGGGTCCGAGCAGTACTTC

V gene: TRBV19
clone size: -
J gene: TRBJ1-1
D gene: TRBD1
CDR3 protein: CASSTRTGDTEAFF
CDR3 DNA: TGTGCCAGTAGTACCCGGACAGGGGACACTGAAGCTTTCTTT

V gene: TRBV4-1
clone size: once
J gene: TRBJ1-2
D gene: -
CDR3 protein: CASSQEIFNYGYTF
CDR3 DNA: TGCGCCAGCAGCCAAGAGATTTTTAACTATGGCTACACCTTC

V gene: TRBV6-1
clone size: -
J gene: TRBJ1-5
D gene: TRBD1
CDR3 protein: CASSPDRGYQPQHF
CDR3 DNA: TGTGCCAGCAGCCCGGACAGGGGGTATCAGCCCCAGCATTTT

V gene: TRBV28
clone size: -
J gene: TRBJ2-3
D gene: -
CDR3 protein: CASHTQGTRGTDTQYF
CDR3 DNA: TGTGCCAGCCATACACAAGGCACCCGGGGCACAGATACGCAGTATTTT

V gene: TRBV6-5
clone size: -
J gene: TRBJ1-5
D gene: -
CDR3 protein: CASSRHGNQPQHF
CDR3 DNA: TGTGCCAGCAGCCGGCACGGCAATCAGCCCCAGCATTTT

V gene: TRBV7-7
clone size: -
J gene: TRBJ2-3
D gene: -
CDR3 protein: CASSLASTDTQYF
CDR3 DNA: TGTGCCAGCAGCTTAGCTAGCACAGATACGCAGTATTTT

V gene: TRBV2
clone size: -
J gene: TRBJ2-1
D gene: -
CDR3 protein: CASSGLIEQFF
CDR3 DNA: TGTGCCAGCAGTGGGCTAATTGAGCAGTTCTTC

V gene: TRBV2
clone size: once
J gene: TRBJ1-4
D gene: TRBD1
CDR3 protein: CASSKGTGYEKLFF
CDR3 DNA: TGTGCCAGCAGTAAGGGGACAGGGTATGAAAAACTGTTTTTT

V gene: TRBV7-2
clone size: -
J gene: TRBJ2-5
D gene: TRBD2
CDR3 protein: CASSRLAGGKGETQYF
CDR3 DNA: TGTGCCAGCAGCAGACTAGCGGGGGGCAAGGGGGAGACCCAGTACTTC

V gene: TRBV7-2
clone size: -
J gene: TRBJ2-7
D gene: TRBD1
CDR3 protein: CASSFDWDRREQYF
CDR3 DNA: TGTGCCAGCAGCTTTGACTGGGACAGGCGTGAGCAGTACTTC

V gene: TRBV4-2
clone size: few
J gene: TRBJ2-5
D gene: TRBD2
CDR3 protein: CASSHSSGRPEETQYF
CDR3 DNA: TGTGCCAGCAGCCATTCTAGCGGGAGGCCCGAAGAGACCCAGTACTTC

V gene: TRBV18
clone size: once
J gene: TRBJ2-3
D gene: TRBD2
CDR3 protein: CASSPPTSGRPTQYF
CDR3 DNA: TGTGCCAGCTCACCACCGACTAGCGGGAGACCCACGCAGTATTTT

V gene: TRBV18
clone size: -
J gene: TRBJ2-5
D gene: -
CDR3 protein: CASTYTVQETQYF
CDR3 DNA: TGTGCCAGCACCTACACTGTCCAAGAGACCCAGTACTTC

V gene: TRBV9
clone size: few
J gene: TRBJ1-4
D gene: -
CDR3 protein: CASSVGAATNEKLFF
CDR3 DNA: TGTGCCAGCAGCGTAGGGGCCGCAACTAATGAAAAACTGTTTTTT

V gene: TRBV10-3
clone size: -
J gene: TRBJ1-6
D gene: TRBD1
CDR3 protein: CAISEWTGTNSPLHF
CDR3 DNA: TGTGCCATCAGTGAGTGGACAGGGACCAATTCACCCCTCCACTTT

V gene: TRBV18
clone size: -
J gene: TRBJ2-5
D gene: -
CDR3 protein: CASSGDLETQYF
CDR3 DNA: TGTGCCAGCTCGGGAGACTTAGAGACCCAGTACTTC

V gene: TRBV5-5
clone size: -
J gene: TRBJ1-3
D gene: -
CDR3 protein: CASGLHTGNTIYF
CDR3 DNA: TGTGCCAGCGGGTTACACACTGGAAACACCATATATTTT

V gene: TRBV7-9
clone size: -
J gene: TRBJ2-5
D gene: TRBD1
CDR3 protein: CASSTGQGQETQYF
CDR3 DNA: TGTGCCAGCAGCACCGGACAGGGCCAAGAGACCCAGTACTTC

V gene: TRBV28
clone size: -
J gene: TRBJ1-2
D gene: TRBD1
CDR3 protein: CASSSGTVGGYTF
CDR3 DNA: TGTGCCAGCAGCTCCGGGACAGTAGGAGGCTACACCTTC

V gene: TRBV6-5
clone size: -
J gene: TRBJ1-2
D gene: TRBD1
CDR3 protein: CASRRTGANYGYTF
CDR3 DNA: TGTGCCAGCAGGAGGACAGGGGCGAACTATGGCTACACCTTC

V gene: TRBV4-2
clone size: -
J gene: TRBJ2-3
D gene: -
CDR3 protein: CASSQGELTQGTQYF
CDR3 DNA: TGTGCCAGCAGCCAAGGAGAATTAACCCAAGGGACGCAGTATTTT

V gene: TRBV7-9
clone size: -
J gene: TRBJ1-4
D gene: -
CDR3 protein: CASSLRGGGDEKLFF
CDR3 DNA: TGTGCCAGCAGCTTAAGAGGGGGAGGGGATGAAAAACTGTTTTTT

V gene: TRBV19
clone size: -
J gene: TRBJ1-5
D gene: TRBD1
CDR3 protein: CASTKQGAGQPQHF
CDR3 DNA: TGTGCCAGTACCAAACAGGGGGCTGGTCAGCCCCAGCATTTT

V gene: TRBV7-7
clone size: -
J gene: TRBJ2-5
D gene: -
CDR3 protein: CASSLASGFGETQYF
CDR3 DNA: TGTGCCAGCAGCTTAGCGTCAGGGTTTGGGGAGACCCAGTACTTC

V gene: TRBV21-1
clone size: -
J gene: TRBJ1-5
D gene: -
CDR3 protein: CASSKRPGGGNQPQHF
CDR3 DNA: TGTGCCAGCAGCAAAAGGCCCGGGGGAGGCAATCAGCCCCAGCATTTT

V gene: TRBV9
clone size: -
J gene: TRBJ1-1
D gene: -
CDR3 protein: CASSAGRESSEAFF
CDR3 DNA: TGTGCCAGCAGCGCGGGACGGGAATCTTCTGAAGCTTTCTTT

V gene: TRBV7-9
clone size: -
J gene: TRBJ2-3
D gene: -
CDR3 protein: CASSFARRDTQYF
CDR3 DNA: TGTGCCAGCAGCTTTGCCCGGAGGGATACGCAGTATTTT

V gene: TRBV12-5
clone size: many
J gene: TRBJ2-3
D gene: TRBD1
CDR3 protein: CASGLQPRGLMMEHTDTQYF
CDR3 DNA: TGTGCTAGTGGTTTGCAACCCAGGGGGCTTATGATGGAACACACAGATACGCAGTATTTT

V gene: TRBV4-3
clone size: -
J gene: TRBJ2-3
D gene: TRBD2
CDR3 protein: CASSEQASGISDTQYF
CDR3 DNA: TGCGCCAGCAGCGAACAGGCTAGCGGGATCTCAGATACGCAGTATTTT

V gene: TRBV28
clone size: -
J gene: TRBJ1-5
D gene: -
CDR3 protein: CASNPGGIRGNQPQHF
CDR3 DNA: TGTGCCAGTAATCCGGGGGGGATTAGGGGCAATCAGCCCCAGCATTTT

V gene: TRBV6-6
clone size: -
J gene: TRBJ2-2
D gene: TRBD1
CDR3 protein: CASSYPDRDAGELFF
CDR3 DNA: TGTGCCAGCAGTTACCCGGACAGGGATGCCGGGGAGCTGTTTTTT

V gene: TRBV11-2
clone size: -
J gene: TRBJ1-5
D gene: -
CDR3 protein: CASSHTRGSNQPQHF
CDR3 DNA: TGTGCCAGCAGCCACACAAGGGGTAGCAATCAGCCCCAGCATTTT

V gene: TRBV7-2
clone size: once
J gene: TRBJ2-7
D gene: TRBD1
CDR3 protein: CASSSDRNTYEQYF
CDR3 DNA: TGTGCCAGCAGCTCGGACAGGAATACCTACGAGCAGTACTTC

V gene: TRBV5-4
clone size: -
J gene: TRBJ2-5
D gene: -
CDR3 protein: CASSLGPREETQYF
CDR3 DNA: TGTGCCAGCAGCTTGGGACCGCGGGAAGAGACCCAGTACTTC

V gene: TRBV18
clone size: -
J gene: TRBJ1-1
D gene: -
CDR3 protein: CASSPPMGDNTEAFF
CDR3 DNA: TGTGCCAGCTCACCACCGATGGGAGATAACACTGAAGCTTTCTTT

V gene: TRBV5-1
clone size: -
J gene: TRBJ1-1
D gene: -
CDR3 protein: CASSSQGVSTEAFF
CDR3 DNA: TGCGCCAGCAGCTCTCAAGGGGTGTCCACTGAAGCTTTCTTT

V gene: TRBV7-2
clone size: -
J gene: TRBJ1-5
D gene: -
CDR3 protein: CASSLGWGGSNQPQHF
CDR3 DNA: TGTGCCAGCAGCTTAGGTTGGGGGGGAAGCAATCAGCCCCAGCATTTT

V gene: TRBV25-1
clone size: -
J gene: TRBJ1-1
D gene: -
CDR3 protein: CASSAVSTEAFF
CDR3 DNA: TGTGCCAGCAGTGCCGTATCCACTGAAGCTTTCTTT